Shown below are 9 T cell receptor beta chains from a single sample sequenced in a study of Tregs in tolerant kidney transplant recipients. Sequenced by immunoSEQ multiplex PCR; TCRdb stores in-frame clones only, minus some. The sample has about 110,000 clones, about 90% seen once. Sequencing used CD4+ T cells from blood, obtained before the transplant. These receptors were taken from a human donor who received a combined kidney and bone marrow transplant.

In DNA form, the CDR3 reads TGTGCCAGCAGCTTCGTCCGTAAAGAGACCCAGTACTTC. Translation gives CASSFVRKETQYF. This sequence joins TRBV7-2 and TRBJ2-5; D unresolved. The CDR3 consists of 13 residues. V was clipped by 3 bases and J by 3 bases, with 8 bases between them. Germline loops: CDR1 SGHTA, CDR2 FQGNSA.

V and J are TRBV4-1 and TRBJ2-7, with D tentatively TRBD1 (5 bases). Trimming shortened V by 2 bases and J by 0 bases, and 8 bases separated the two germline ends. CDR3 length: 14 amino acids. The germline V gene encodes CDR1 MGHRA and CDR2 YSYEKL. This CDR3 is CASSQRQSSYEQYF. CDR3 bases: TGCGCCAGCAGCCAAAGACAGAGCTCCTACGAGCAGTACTTC.

The chain uses TRBV15 and TRBJ2-7; 7 nucleotides match TRBD2. The germline V gene encodes CDR1 LNHNV and CDR2 YYDKDF (reference sequence). This CDR3 region has 17 residues. The V segment lost 1 base and the J segment 4 bases; nucleotides outside the gene matches: 13. CDR3 protein: CATSRAGPGTTAYEQYF. CDR3 DNA: TGTGCCACCAGCAGAGCTGGTCCCGGGACTACGGCGTACGAGCAGTACTTC.

In DNA, the CDR3 is TGTGCCATCAGTGTCAGCCAGGGAGGCTACGAGCAGTACTTC. Translated, it gives CAISVSQGGYEQYF. The chain joins TRBV10-3 to TRBJ2-7, with D maybe TRBD2 (6 bases). CDR1 is ENHRY, CDR2 SYGVKD, per germline. V lost 4 bases, J lost 3 bases, and 13 bases lay in between. The CDR3 covers 14 residues.

The rearrangement uses TRBV10-2 and TRBJ2-5; tentatively, D is TRBD2 (6 bases). The CDR3 is made up of 13 amino acids. Germline V gives CDR1 WSHSY, CDR2 SAAADI. Trimming removed 2 bases from V and 11 bases from J, with 15 bases in between. CDR3 sequence: CASSEEWGGEQYF. CDR3 coding DNA: TGCGCCAGCAGTGAGGAGTGGGGCGGGGAGCAGTACTTC.

CDR3 DNA sequence: TGCGCCAGCAGCTTGGCCCCAGGGTGGGATACGCAGTATTTT. Protein sequence: CASSLAPGWDTQYF. V gene TRBV5-1 combines with J gene TRBJ2-3; D may be TRBD1 (5 bases). The ends were cut back, 0 bases at V and 6 bases at J, with 11 bases in the middle. Looked up from germline, CDR1 is SGHRS and CDR2 is YFSETQ. The CDR3 covers 14 residues.

The V gene is TRBV9, the J gene TRBJ1-6; no clear D. The CDR3 runs 16 residues. Germline V gives CDR1 SGDLS, CDR2 YYNGEE. V was clipped by 0 bases and J by 5 bases, with 12 bases between them. The CDR3 region is CASSVGGQVNNSPLHF. DNA of the CDR3: TGTGCCAGCAGCGTAGGCGGGCAGGTCAATAATTCACCCCTCCACTTT.

The rearrangement uses TRBV11-2 and TRBJ1-1; the D gene is possibly TRBD1 (6 bases). The germline gives CDR1 SGHAT, CDR2 FQNNGV. Trimming pared 3 bases from V and 4 bases from J, leaving 15 bases between. This CDR3 has 15 amino acids. The CDR3 region has the DNA TGTGCCAGCAGCTTCCCCCCCAGGGGTTCCACTGAAGCTTTCTTT. Its protein is CASSFPPRGSTEAFF.

The genes are TRBV5-6 and TRBJ2-2; possibly TRBD1 for D (5 bases). CDR3 length: 16 amino acids. The germline V and J ends were trimmed by 0 bases and 1 base, with 10 bases remaining between them. Germline V CDR1 and CDR2: SGHDT, YYEEEE. This CDR3 is CASSLARVENTGELFF. The CDR3 nucleotides are TGTGCCAGCAGCTTGGCCAGGGTAGAGAACACCGGGGAGCTGTTTTTT.